A selection of T cell receptor beta chains follows, all from one sample in a study of T cell responses to AZD1222 COVID-19 vaccine. Sequencing was performed with immunoSEQ multiplex PCR; in TCRdb, only in-frame clones are kept and a portion is missing. Of 70,000 to 95,000 clones listed, approximately 86% are singletons. The sequenced sample was peripheral blood, obtained 28 days after the second AZD1222 dose. Receptors originate from an adult who received the AZD1222 COVID-19 vaccine. Both conserved end residues are part of each CDR3. The D gene is left open where the match is weak. Size tells how often a clone was seen (once, few, many) or the class of an expanded clone, and some rows leave it out.

11,TRBV12-3/TRBV12-4,.,.,TRBJ1-3,CASSPGNTIYF,TGTGCCAGCAGCCCCGGAAACACCATATATTTT
15,TRBV6-5,few,TRBD1,TRBJ2-3,CASSWAGGAPDTQYF,TGTGCCAGCAGTTGGGCAGGGGGCGCCCCAGATACGCAGTATTTT
12,TRBV4-2,.,.,TRBJ1-2,CASSQDTYGYTF,TGTGCCAGCAGCCAAGATACATATGGCTACACCTTC
16,TRBV28,.,.,TRBJ2-7,CAITYREVGRTYEQYF,TGTGCCATTACGTACAGGGAGGTTGGTAGAACCTACGAGCAGTACTTC
14,TRBV28,.,TRBD1,TRBJ1-3,CASSRTGWGNTIYF,TGTGCCAGCAGCCGGACAGGGTGGGGAAACACCATATATTTT
15,TRBV11-3,once,.,TRBJ2-3,CASSPRDRGADTQYF,TGTGCCAGCAGCCCCCGGGACCGTGGCGCAGATACGCAGTATTTT
15,TRBV18,.,.,TRBJ1-2,CASSPPAGANYGYTF,TGTGCCAGCTCACCACCGGCAGGAGCTAACTATGGCTACACCTTC
11,TRBV4-1,.,.,TRBJ2-1,CASSRSNEQFF,TGCGCCAGCAGCCGCTCCAATGAGCAGTTCTTC
14,TRBV29-1,once,TRBD1,TRBJ2-5,CSVGTGTGQETQYF,TGCAGCGTGGGGACCGGGACAGGGCAAGAGACCCAGTACTTC
13,TRBV19,few,TRBD1,TRBJ2-7,CASSPRGRWEQYF,TGTGCCAGTAGTCCCAGGGGGCGGTGGGAGCAGTACTTC
13,TRBV5-1,.,.,TRBJ2-4,CASSSSGTLIQYF,TGCGCCAGCAGCTCTTCCGGGACACTCATTCAGTACTTC
15,TRBV7-2,.,TRBD2,TRBJ2-7,CASSLVSGRYYEQYF,TGTGCCAGCAGCTTAGTTAGCGGGCGGTACTACGAGCAGTACTTC
15,TRBV9,.,.,TRBJ1-2,CASSAPQAVNYGYTF,TGTGCCAGCAGCGCCCCCCAGGCGGTTAACTATGGCTACACCTTC
18,TRBV5-1,.,TRBD2,TRBJ2-5,CASSSKTSGGTPQETQYF,TGCGCCAGCAGCTCCAAGACTAGCGGGGGGACTCCCCAAGAGACCCAGTACTTC
16,TRBV9,.,TRBD2,TRBJ2-1,CASSVQTSGVLNEQFF,TGTGCCAGCAGCGTCCAAACTAGCGGGGTACTCAATGAGCAGTTCTTC
15,TRBV11-2,.,.,TRBJ1-4,CASSLGLGSGEKLFF,TGTGCCAGCAGCTTAGGTTTGGGGTCCGGCGAAAAACTGTTTTTT
15,TRBV7-3,.,.,TRBJ1-4,CASSLSTAINEKLFF,TGTGCCAGCAGCTTATCCACAGCGATTAATGAAAAACTGTTTTTT
14,TRBV7-2,.,TRBD1,TRBJ2-7,CASSQGQGGYEQYF,TGTGCCAGCAGCCAGGGACAGGGGGGCTACGAGCAGTACTTC
16,TRBV5-1,once,TRBD2,TRBJ2-1,CASSFVPGLDYNEQFF,TGCGCCAGCAGCTTTGTCCCGGGACTAGACTACAATGAGCAGTTCTTC
15,TRBV5-1,.,TRBD1,TRBJ2-1,CASSPGQGTYNEQFF,TGCGCCAGCAGCCCGGGACAGGGTACCTACAATGAGCAGTTCTTC
17,TRBV27,.,TRBD1,TRBJ2-1,CASSSSSGTGLYNEQFF,TGTGCCAGCAGTTCCTCCTCCGGGACAGGGCTATACAATGAGCAGTTCTTC
17,TRBV4-1,.,.,TRBJ2-1,CASSQGLAYGSYNEQFF,TGCGCCAGCAGCCAAGGGCTAGCTTATGGGTCCTACAATGAGCAGTTCTTC
14,TRBV28,.,.,TRBJ1-5,CASGRDYSNQPQHF,TGTGCCAGCGGGCGGGACTATAGCAATCAGCCCCAGCATTTT
16,TRBV28,.,.,TRBJ2-3,CASSLGSHGGTDTQYF,TGTGCCAGCAGTTTGGGTTCTCACGGGGGCACAGATACGCAGTATTTT
14,TRBV18,.,TRBD1,TRBJ2-7,CASSPGQNSYEQYF,TGTGCCAGCTCACCGGGACAGAACTCCTACGAGCAGTACTTC
18,TRBV5-1,.,TRBD2,TRBJ2-1,CASSLAGRLAGSYNEQFF,TGCGCCAGCAGCTTGGCCGGACGACTAGCGGGGTCCTACAATGAGCAGTTCTTC
12,TRBV29-1,once,TRBD2,TRBJ2-7,CSVESSGYEQYF,TGCAGCGTTGAATCTAGCGGCTACGAGCAGTACTTC
13,TRBV6-5,.,.,TRBJ1-5,CASTTGGHLPQHF,TGTGCCAGCACTACGGGGGGACACCTACCCCAGCATTTT
17,TRBV28,once,TRBD2,TRBJ2-3,CASRDRSGGLLRRAQYF,TGTGCCAGCAGAGACAGAAGCGGGGGACTGCTCCGGAGGGCCCAGTATTTT
16,TRBV9,.,TRBD1,TRBJ2-7,CASSVLPGQGLAEQYF,TGTGCCAGCAGCGTATTACCGGGACAGGGCTTGGCCGAGCAGTACTTC
16,TRBV9,once,TRBD1,TRBJ2-3,CASSGYRGNRTDTQYF,TGTGCCAGCAGCGGTTACAGGGGGAACCGCACAGATACGCAGTATTTT
11,TRBV7-2,.,.,TRBJ2-7,CASQGGYEQYF,TGTGCCAGCCAGGGGGGGTACGAGCAGTACTTC
14,TRBV6-1,.,TRBD1,TRBJ2-2,CASSEDRASGELFF,TGTGCCAGCAGTGAGGACAGGGCCTCCGGCGAGCTGTTTTTT
13,TRBV3-1/TRBV3-2,.,.,TRBJ2-3,CASSQDRGLTQYF,TGTGCCAGCAGCCAAGACAGGGGACTTACGCAGTATTTT
13,TRBV6-5,.,.,TRBJ2-1,CASSYRESSEQFF,TGTGCCAGCAGTTACCGGGAGTCAAGTGAGCAGTTCTTC
12,TRBV19,.,.,TRBJ2-3,CASSIGPDTQYF,TGTGCCAGTAGTATAGGCCCAGATACGCAGTATTTT
13,TRBV28,.,.,TRBJ2-7,CASSRPGNYEQYF,TGTGCCAGCAGTCGACCAGGGAACTACGAGCAGTACTTC
18,TRBV6-2/TRBV6-3,.,TRBD2,TRBJ2-3,CASSKAGTSGGRSNTQYF,TGTGCCAGCAGTAAGGCCGGGACTAGCGGGGGGCGGTCGAATACGCAGTATTTT
16,TRBV5-1,.,TRBD1,TRBJ2-3,CASSSSGGVHRGTQYF,TGCGCCAGCAGCTCCTCAGGGGGTGTTCACAGAGGGACGCAGTATTTT
14,TRBV5-1,few,.,TRBJ1-1,CASSLDGGGTEAFF,TGCGCCAGCAGCTTGGATGGGGGCGGCACTGAAGCTTTCTTT
15,TRBV28,.,.,TRBJ1-2,CASSSPGRGSDGYTF,TGTGCCAGCAGTTCTCCGGGCCGGGGATCGGATGGCTACACCTTC
15,TRBV6-2/TRBV6-3,.,.,TRBJ1-5,CASSYSEYSNQPQHF,TGTGCCAGCAGTTACTCGGAGTATAGCAATCAGCCCCAGCATTTT
17,TRBV7-8,.,.,TRBJ2-2,CASSLRTAVLNTGELFF,TGTGCCAGCAGCTTGAGGACGGCGGTCCTGAACACCGGGGAGCTGTTTTTT
15,TRBV5-1,.,TRBD1,TRBJ2-7,CASSLAGDSSYEQYF,TGCGCCAGCAGCTTGGCCGGGGACAGCTCCTACGAGCAGTACTTC
15,TRBV27,.,TRBD1,TRBJ2-1,CASSSAGTDNNEQFF,TGTGCCAGCAGTTCAGCCGGGACAGATAACAATGAGCAGTTCTTC
11,TRBV19,.,.,TRBJ1-6,CASSDSGPLHF,TGTGCCAGTAGTGATTCAGGGCCCCTCCACTTT
12,TRBV29-1,.,.,TRBJ2-7,CSARDTTYEQYF,TGCAGCGCCCGGGACACTACCTACGAGCAGTACTTC
13,TRBV6-5,.,TRBD1,TRBJ1-3,CASSQGQGNTIYF,TGTGCCAGCAGTCAGGGACAGGGAAACACCATATATTTT
13,TRBV28,once,.,TRBJ2-7,CASSPGLRYEQYF,TGTGCCAGCAGCCCCGGACTTAGATACGAGCAGTACTTC
13,TRBV30,.,.,TRBJ1-5,CAWGPQSDQPQHF,TGTGCCTGGGGCCCTCAATCAGATCAGCCCCAGCATTTT
16,TRBV9,.,.,TRBJ1-3,CASSVREDIGGNTIYF,TGTGCCAGCAGCGTAAGAGAGGACATAGGTGGAAACACCATATATTTT
18,TRBV10-3,.,.,TRBJ2-2,CAISGPAGGESSAGELFF,TGTGCCATCAGTGGCCCCGCCGGCGGTGAGAGCTCAGCCGGGGAGCTGTTTTTT
13,TRBV5-1,.,.,TRBJ2-5,CASSLGRQETQYF,TGCGCCAGCAGCTTAGGGAGACAAGAGACCCAGTACTTC
19,TRBV5-1,once,.,TRBJ2-1,CASSLGYRKGFYHHNEQFF,TGCGCCAGCAGCTTGGGGTATCGAAAGGGGTTCTACCATCACAATGAGCAGTTCTTC
16,TRBV11-2,.,TRBD1,TRBJ2-3,CASSFRQGGSTDTQYF,TGTGCCAGCAGTTTCAGACAGGGTGGGAGCACAGATACGCAGTATTTT